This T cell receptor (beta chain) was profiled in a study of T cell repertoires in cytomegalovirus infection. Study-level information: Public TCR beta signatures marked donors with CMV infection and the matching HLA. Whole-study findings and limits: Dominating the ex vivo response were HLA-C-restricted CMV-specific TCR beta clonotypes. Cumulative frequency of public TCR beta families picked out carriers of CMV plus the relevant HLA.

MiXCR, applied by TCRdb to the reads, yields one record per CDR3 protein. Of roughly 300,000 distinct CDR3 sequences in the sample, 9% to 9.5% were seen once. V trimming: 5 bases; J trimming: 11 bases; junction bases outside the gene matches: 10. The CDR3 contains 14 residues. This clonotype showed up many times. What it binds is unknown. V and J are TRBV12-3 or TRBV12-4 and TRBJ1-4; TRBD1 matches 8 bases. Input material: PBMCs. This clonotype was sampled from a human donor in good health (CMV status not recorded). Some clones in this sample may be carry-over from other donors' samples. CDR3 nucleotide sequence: TGTGCCAGCAGTGCCCAGGGGGCTAGGGGGAAACTGTTTTTT. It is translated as CASSAQGARGKLFF.